This T cell receptor beta chain is drawn from a study of OX40 agonist ivuxolimab in advanced cancers. Produced via immunoSEQ multiplex PCR; TCRdb's table is partial and in-frame only. Of about 120,000 clones listed, over 75% are singletons. The CDR3 length is 14 residues. Germline V gene sequence: CDR1 SNHLY, CDR2 FYNNEI. Trimming cost V 3 bases and J 9 bases, with 15 bases left between them. V gene TRBV2 combines with J gene TRBJ1-5, with D possibly TRBD1 on 6 matching bases. This specimen was CD4+ or CD8+ T cells sorted from blood, taken in a trial of the OX40 agonist ivuxolimab. This receptor was obtained from an adult with an advanced solid tumor such as melanoma, head and neck, liver or kidney cancer. CDR3 DNA sequence: TGTGCCAGCAGTGAGCTGGGGGGGCTCGGGCCCCAGCATTTT. It is translated as CASSELGGLGPQHF.